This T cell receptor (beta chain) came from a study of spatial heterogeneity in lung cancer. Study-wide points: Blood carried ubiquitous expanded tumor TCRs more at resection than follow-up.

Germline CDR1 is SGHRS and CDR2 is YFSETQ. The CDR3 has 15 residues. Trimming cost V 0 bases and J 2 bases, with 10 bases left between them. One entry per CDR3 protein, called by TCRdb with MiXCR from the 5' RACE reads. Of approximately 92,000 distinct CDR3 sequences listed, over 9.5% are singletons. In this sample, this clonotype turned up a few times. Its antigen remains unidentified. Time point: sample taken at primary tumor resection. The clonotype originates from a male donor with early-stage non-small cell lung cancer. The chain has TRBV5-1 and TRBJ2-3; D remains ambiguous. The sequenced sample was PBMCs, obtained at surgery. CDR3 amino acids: CASSLAPQITDTQYF. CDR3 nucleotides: TGCGCCAGCAGCTTGGCCCCACAGATCACAGATACGCAGTATTTT.